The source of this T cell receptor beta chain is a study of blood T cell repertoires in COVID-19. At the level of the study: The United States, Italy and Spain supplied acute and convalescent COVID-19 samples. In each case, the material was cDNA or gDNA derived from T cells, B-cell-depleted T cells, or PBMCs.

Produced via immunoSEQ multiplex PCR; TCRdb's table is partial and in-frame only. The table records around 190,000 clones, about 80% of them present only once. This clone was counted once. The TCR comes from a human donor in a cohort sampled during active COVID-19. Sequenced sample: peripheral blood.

The chain's CDR3 is CAHAEGTGAGYEQYF. The CDR3 bases are TGTGCCCACGCAGAAGGCACAGGGGCTGGCTACGAGCAGTACTTC. The chain has TRBV15 and TRBJ2-7; 7 nucleotides align to TRBD1. The germline CDR1 and CDR2 sequences are LNHNV and YYDKDF (reference sequence). CDR3 length: 15 amino acids. J lost 3 bases, V lost 11 bases, and 16 bases had no gene match.